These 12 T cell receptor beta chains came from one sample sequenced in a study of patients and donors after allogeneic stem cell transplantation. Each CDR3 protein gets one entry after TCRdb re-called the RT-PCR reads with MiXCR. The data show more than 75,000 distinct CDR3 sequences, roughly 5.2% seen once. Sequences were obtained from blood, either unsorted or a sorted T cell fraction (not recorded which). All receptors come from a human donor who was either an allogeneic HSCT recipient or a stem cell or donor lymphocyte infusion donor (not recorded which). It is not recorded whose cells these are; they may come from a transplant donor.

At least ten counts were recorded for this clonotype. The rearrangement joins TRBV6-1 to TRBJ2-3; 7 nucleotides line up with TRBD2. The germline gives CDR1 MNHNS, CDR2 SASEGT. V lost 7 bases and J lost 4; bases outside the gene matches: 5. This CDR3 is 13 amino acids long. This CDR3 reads CASKETSADTQYF. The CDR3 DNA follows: TGTGCCAGCAAAGAAACTAGCGCAGATACGCAGTATTTT.

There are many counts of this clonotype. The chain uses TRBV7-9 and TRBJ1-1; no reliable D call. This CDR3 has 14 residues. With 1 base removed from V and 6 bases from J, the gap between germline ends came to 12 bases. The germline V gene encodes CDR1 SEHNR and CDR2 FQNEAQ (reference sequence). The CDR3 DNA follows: TGTGCCAGCAGCTTAGGGGCTCTGAGCGCTGAAGCTTTCTTT. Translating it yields CASSLGALSAEAFF.

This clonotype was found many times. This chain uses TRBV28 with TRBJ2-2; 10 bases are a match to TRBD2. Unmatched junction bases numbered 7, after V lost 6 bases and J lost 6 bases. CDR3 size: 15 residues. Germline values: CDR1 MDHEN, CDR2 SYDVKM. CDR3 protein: CASRRGLAMSGELFF. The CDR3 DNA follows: TGTGCCAGCAGAAGGGGACTAGCGATGTCCGGGGAGCTGTTTTTT.

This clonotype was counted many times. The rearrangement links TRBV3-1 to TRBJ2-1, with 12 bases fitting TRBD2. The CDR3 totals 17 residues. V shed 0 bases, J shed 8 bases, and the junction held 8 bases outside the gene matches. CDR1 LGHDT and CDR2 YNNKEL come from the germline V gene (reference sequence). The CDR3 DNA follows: TGTGCCAGCAGCCAAGACGGGCTAGCGGGAGGGCAGGATGAGCAGTTCTTC. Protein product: CASSQDGLAGGQDEQFF.

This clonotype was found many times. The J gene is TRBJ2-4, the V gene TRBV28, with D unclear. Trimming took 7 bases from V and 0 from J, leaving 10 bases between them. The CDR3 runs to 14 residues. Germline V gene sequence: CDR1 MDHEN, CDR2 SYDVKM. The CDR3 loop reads CASTAQVAKNIQYF. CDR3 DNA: TGTGCCAGCACAGCTCAAGTAGCCAAAAACATTCAGTACTTC.

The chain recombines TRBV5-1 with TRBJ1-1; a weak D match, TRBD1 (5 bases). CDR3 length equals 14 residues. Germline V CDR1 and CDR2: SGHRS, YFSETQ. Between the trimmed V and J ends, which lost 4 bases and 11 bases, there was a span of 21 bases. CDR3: CASSPVGESPKAFF. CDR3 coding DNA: TGCGCCAGCAGCCCGGTGGGGGAAAGCCCGAAGGCTTTCTTT.

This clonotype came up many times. The CDR3 DNA reads as TGTGCCAGCAGTGAAGGTCGGGGGGGGCGGCAAGAGACCCAGTACTTC. Translating gives CASSEGRGGRQETQYF. The chain employs TRBV2 and TRBJ2-5; 8 bases fit TRBD2. The CDR3 is made up of 16 amino acids. Germline V lookup: CDR1 SNHLY, CDR2 FYNNEI. The junction had 6 bases not matched to a gene; V was cut back by 1 base and J by 2 bases.

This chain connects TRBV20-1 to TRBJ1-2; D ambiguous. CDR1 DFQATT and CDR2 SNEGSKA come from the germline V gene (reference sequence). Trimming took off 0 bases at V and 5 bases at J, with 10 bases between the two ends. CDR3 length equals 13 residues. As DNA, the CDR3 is TGCAGTGCTAGAGATCTCGCGGAATATGGCTACACCTTC. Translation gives CSARDLAEYGYTF.

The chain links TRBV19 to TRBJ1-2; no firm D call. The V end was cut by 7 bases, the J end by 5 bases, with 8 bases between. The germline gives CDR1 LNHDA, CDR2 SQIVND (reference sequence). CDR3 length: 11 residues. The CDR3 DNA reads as TGTGCCAGTAACGGTGATTATGGCTACACCTTC. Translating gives CASNGDYGYTF.

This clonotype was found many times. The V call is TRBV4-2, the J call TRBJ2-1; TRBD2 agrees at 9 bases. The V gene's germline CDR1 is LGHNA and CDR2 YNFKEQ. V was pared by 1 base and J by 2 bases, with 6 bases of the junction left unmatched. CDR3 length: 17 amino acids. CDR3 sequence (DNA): TGTGCCAGCAGCCAAGTTAGCGGGAGCGGTCCCTACAATGAGCAGTTCTTC. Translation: CASSQVSGSGPYNEQFF.

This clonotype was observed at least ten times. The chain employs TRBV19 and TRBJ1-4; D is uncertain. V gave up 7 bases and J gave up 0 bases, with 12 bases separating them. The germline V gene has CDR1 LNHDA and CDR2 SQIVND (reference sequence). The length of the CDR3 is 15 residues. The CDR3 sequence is CASTRPGTTNEKLFF. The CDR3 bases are TGTGCCAGTACACGTCCCGGGACAACTAATGAAAAACTGTTTTTT.

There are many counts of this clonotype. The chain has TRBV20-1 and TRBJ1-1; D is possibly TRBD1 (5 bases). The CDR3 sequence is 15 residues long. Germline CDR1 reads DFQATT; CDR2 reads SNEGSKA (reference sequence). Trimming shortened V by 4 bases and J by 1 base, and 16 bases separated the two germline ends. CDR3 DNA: TGCAGTGCTACCCTAGGGGCGGGTCCGAACACTGAAGCTTTCTTT. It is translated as CSATLGAGPNTEAFF.